The sequence of this T cell receptor (beta chain) was determined in a study of long-term antiretroviral therapy in people with HIV. At the survey level, the v3.0 immunoSEQ assay was run. Using immunoSEQ multiplex PCR, the repertoire was profiled, and TCRdb retains in-frame clones only, with some absent. The table lists about 12,000 clones, about 87% of them singletons. This clone was recorded once. Its antigen is currently unknown. The CDR3 is 13 amino acids. V was cut by 3 bases and J by 4 bases, with 9 bases left in between. Germline CDR1 and CDR2: GTSNPN and SVGIG (reference sequence). Study results and caveats: Collection of the blood took place between the mid-2000s and the late 2010s. The ART regimens in use then may have been less effective than current ones.

This clonotype was obtained from a woman aged 40-49 years with HIV. The V and J genes are TRBV30 and TRBJ1-4, with D maybe TRBD1 (5 bases). Specimen: unsorted PBMCs, collected 2.1 years after starting antiretroviral therapy. CDR3 in amino acids: CAWSRGLNEKLFF. CDR3 sequence (DNA): TGTGCCTGGAGCCGGGGCCTTAATGAAAAACTGTTTTTT. The whole variable domain, filled in from reference TRBV30 and TRBJ1-4, reads SQTIHQWPATLVQPVGSPLSLECTVEGTSNPNLYWYRQAAGRGLQLLFYSVGIGQISSEVPQNLSASRPQDRQFILSSKKLLLSDSGFYLCAWSRGLNEKLFFGSGTQLSVL.